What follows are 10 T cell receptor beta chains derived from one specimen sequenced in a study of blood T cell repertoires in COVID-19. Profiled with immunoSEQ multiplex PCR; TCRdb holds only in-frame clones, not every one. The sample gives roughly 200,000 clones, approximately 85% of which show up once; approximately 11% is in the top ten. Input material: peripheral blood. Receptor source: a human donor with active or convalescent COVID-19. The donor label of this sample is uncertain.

For the CDR3, the DNA is TGTGCCAGCAGCTTGTCTGGCGGGATAAGCTCCTACGAGCAGTACTTC. Translating it yields CASSLSGGISSYEQYF. The rearrangement uses TRBV11-2 and TRBJ2-7; possible D gene TRBD2, 6 bases. Germline CDR1 and CDR2: SGHAT and FQNNGV. V lost 3 bases, J lost 0 bases, and 15 bases lay in between. The CDR3 loop spans 16 amino acids.

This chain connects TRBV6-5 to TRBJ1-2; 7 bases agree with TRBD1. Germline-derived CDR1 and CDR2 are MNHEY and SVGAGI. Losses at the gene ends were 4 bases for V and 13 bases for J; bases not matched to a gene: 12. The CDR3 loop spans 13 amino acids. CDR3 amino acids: CASSSGTVSPSTF. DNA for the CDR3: TGTGCCAGCAGTTCCGGGACAGTATCTCCATCCACCTTC.

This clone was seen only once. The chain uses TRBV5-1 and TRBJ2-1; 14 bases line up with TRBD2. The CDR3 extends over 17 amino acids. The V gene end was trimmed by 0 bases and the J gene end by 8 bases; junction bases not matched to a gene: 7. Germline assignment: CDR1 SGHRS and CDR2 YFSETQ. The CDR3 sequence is CASSLAGLAGVVDEQFF. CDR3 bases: TGCGCCAGCAGCTTGGCGGGACTAGCGGGAGTAGTGGATGAGCAGTTCTTC.

The CDR3 DNA sequence: TGCGCCAGCGTGGGACACTCAAATCAGCCCCAGCATTTT. This codes for CASVGHSNQPQHF. The chain recombines TRBV10-2 with TRBJ1-5; possibly TRBD1 for D (6 bases). The length of the CDR3 is 13 residues. V shed 8 bases and J shed 4 bases, with 12 bases lying between them. Germline assignment: CDR1 WSHSY and CDR2 SAAADI.

Written as DNA, the CDR3 is TGCGCCAGCAGCCCCTGGGGAGGGGATCCCCTTGGCTACACCTTC. Translation: CASSPWGGDPLGYTF. The chain is built from TRBV5-1 and TRBJ1-2, with D tentatively TRBD1 (5 bases). The CDR3 runs 15 residues. V was cut by 4 bases and J by 7 bases, with 20 bases left in between. Per the germline V gene, CDR1 is SGHRS and CDR2 is YFSETQ.

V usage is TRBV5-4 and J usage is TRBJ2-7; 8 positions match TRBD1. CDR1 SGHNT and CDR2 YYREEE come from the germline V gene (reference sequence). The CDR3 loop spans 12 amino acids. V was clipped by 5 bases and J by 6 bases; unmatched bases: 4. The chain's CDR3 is CASRRDRGEQYF. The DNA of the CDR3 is TGTGCCAGCAGACGAGACAGGGGCGAGCAGTACTTC.

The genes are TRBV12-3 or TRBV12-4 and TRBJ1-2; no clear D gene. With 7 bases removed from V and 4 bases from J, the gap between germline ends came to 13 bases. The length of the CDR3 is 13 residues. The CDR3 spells CASTDNSRYGYTF. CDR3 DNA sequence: TGTGCCAGCACCGACAACAGTCGCTATGGCTACACCTTC.

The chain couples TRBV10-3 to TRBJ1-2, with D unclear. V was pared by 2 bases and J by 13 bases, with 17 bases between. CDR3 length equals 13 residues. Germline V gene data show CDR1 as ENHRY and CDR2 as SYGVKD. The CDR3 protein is CAISEALPAALTF. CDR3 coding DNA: TGTGCCATCAGTGAGGCACTTCCCGCCGCTCTCACCTTC.

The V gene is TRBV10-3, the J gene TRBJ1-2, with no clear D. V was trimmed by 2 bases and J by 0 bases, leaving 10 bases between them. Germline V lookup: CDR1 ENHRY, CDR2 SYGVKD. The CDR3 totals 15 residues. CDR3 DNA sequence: TGTGCCATCAGTGAGCCGGGGAAAACTAACTATGGCTACACCTTC. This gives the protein CAISEPGKTNYGYTF.

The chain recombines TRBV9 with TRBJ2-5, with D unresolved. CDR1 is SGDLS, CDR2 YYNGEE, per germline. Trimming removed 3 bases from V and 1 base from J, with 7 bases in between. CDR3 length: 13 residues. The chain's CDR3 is CASSAVFQETQYF. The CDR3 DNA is TGTGCCAGCAGCGCCGTCTTCCAAGAGACCCAGTACTTC.